This T cell receptor beta chain was documented in a study of blood T cell repertoires in COVID-19. The wider study: The origin of the acute and convalescent COVID-19 samples was the United States, Italy and Spain. Nucleic acid was either cDNA or gDNA, and it came from T cells, B-cell-depleted T cells, or PBMCs.

Trimming removed 0 bases from V and 3 bases from J, with 6 bases in between. CDR1 and CDR2 (germline): KGHSH, LQKENI. The CDR3 spans 13 residues. In this sample, this clone turned up once. Original processing methods: Nucleated cell counts were estimated from reference gene primer amplification. TCRdb's table, derived via immunoSEQ multiplex PCR, lists solely in-frame clones and lacks some. That table supplies the V and J calls and clone size; D and trimming were determined from the DNA. The data show about 49,000 clones, around 85% seen once. The sequence came from a human donor in a cohort sampled during active COVID-19. The chain has TRBV18 and TRBJ2-7; D remains ambiguous. The sequenced sample was peripheral blood. The CDR3 here is CASSPPNLYEQYF. CDR3 nucleotides: TGTGCCAGCTCACCACCTAATCTCTACGAGCAGTACTTC.